The 17 T cell receptor beta chains below all came from one sample that was sequenced in a study of blood T cell repertoires in COVID-19. The method was immunoSEQ multiplex PCR; TCRdb's version includes in-frame clones alone and lacks a portion of them. The repertoire holds about 61,000 clones, with around 77% as singletons. Sequencing used peripheral blood. These receptors were collected from a man at least 80 years old with active or convalescent COVID-19.

This chain uses TRBV2 with TRBJ1-1; D is perhaps TRBD1 (6 bases). CDR3 length: 12 amino acids. V gave up 7 bases and J gave up 7 bases, with 13 bases separating them. Looked up from germline, CDR1 is SNHLY and CDR2 is FYNNEI. The CDR3 nucleotides read TGTGCCAGCATCAGGCGGACAGATGAAGCTTTCTTT. It encodes CASIRRTDEAFF.

The chain carries TRBV7-2 and TRBJ1-5; the match to TRBD1 covers 8 bases. Germline V gives CDR1 SGHTA, CDR2 FQGNSA. V lost 5 bases, J lost 5 bases, and 8 bases stayed unmatched. The CDR3 extends over 15 amino acids. CDR3 residues: CASSTWDRTDQPQHF. CDR3 in DNA: TGTGCCAGCAGCACCTGGGACAGGACGGATCAGCCCCAGCATTTT. The full variable domain, its missing parts supplied by reference TRBV7-2 and TRBJ1-5, is GAGVSQSPSNKVTEKGKDVELRCDPISGHTALYWYRQSLGQGLEFLIYFQGNSAPDKSGLPSDRFSAERTGGSVSTLTIQRTQQEDSAVYLCASSTWDRTDQPQHFGDGTRLSIL.

The chain employs TRBV5-5 and TRBJ2-7; D ambiguous. V lost 2 bases and J lost 2, with 11 bases in between. The CDR3 spans 14 residues. The germline V gene encodes CDR1 SGHKS and CDR2 YYEKEE (reference sequence). CDR3 residues: CASSFPGLTYEQYF. CDR3 nucleotides: TGTGCCAGCAGCTTTCCCGGGTTAACCTACGAGCAGTACTTC.

The J gene is TRBJ2-5, the V gene TRBV5-4; 9 bases fit TRBD2. CDR3 length equals 14 residues. From germline, CDR1 is SGHNT and CDR2 YYREEE (reference sequence). Trimming took 5 bases from V and 4 from J; bases not matched to a gene: 6. The CDR3 DNA is TGTGCCAGCAGAGGCGGGGGGGCCGGAGAGACCCAGTACTTC. Its protein product is CASRGGGAGETQYF.

This clone has only one observation. The chain joins TRBV7-2 to TRBJ2-7; D is possibly TRBD2 (5 bases). V lost 5 bases and J 0 bases, leaving 14 bases between the germline ends. CDR1 and CDR2 (germline): SGHTA, FQGNSA. The CDR3 has 15 amino acids. The CDR3 is CASSQMGGLSYEQYF. In DNA, the CDR3 is TGTGCCAGCAGCCAGATGGGCGGGCTCTCCTACGAGCAGTACTTC.

The chain uses TRBV9 and TRBJ1-2; 7 nucleotides align to TRBD1. Trimming took 1 base from V and 7 from J; bases not matched to a gene: 1. In germline, CDR1 is SGDLS, CDR2 YYNGEE. This CDR3 contains 12 residues. CDR3 DNA sequence: TGTGCCAGCAGCGTACACAGGGGTGGCTACACCTTC. It encodes CASSVHRGGYTF.

The chain's CDR3 is CASSLGPADSYNEQFF. For the CDR3, the DNA is TGTGCCAGCAGCTTGGGGCCAGCCGATTCCTACAATGAGCAGTTCTTC. The chain employs TRBV7-3 and TRBJ2-1, with D possibly matching TRBD1 (5 bases). The CDR3 covers 16 residues. Trimming took off 3 bases at V and 1 base at J, with 13 bases between the two ends. The germline gives CDR1 SGHTA, CDR2 FQGTGA.

In its sample, this clone was seen once. This chain links TRBV11-2 with TRBJ2-2, with D unresolved. V was shortened by 2 bases and J by 9 bases, with 10 bases between the two germline ends. This CDR3 region has 13 residues. Germline CDR1 and CDR2: SGHAT and FQNNGV. The CDR3 bases are TGTGCCAGCAGCTTATATCTAGGAAGGGAGCTGTTTTTT. It encodes CASSLYLGRELFF.

This rearrangement joins TRBV28 to TRBJ2-5, with D hard to call. CDR1 is MDHEN and CDR2 is SYDVKM in the germline V gene. With 2 bases removed from V and 7 bases from J, the gap between germline ends came to 8 bases. CDR3 length: 12 amino acids. The CDR3 bases are TGTGCCAGCAGTTTAGTCGGGTCGACCCAGTACTTC. Translating it yields CASSLVGSTQYF.

The sample holds many counts of this clone. The chain has TRBV5-4 and TRBJ1-5, with 9 bases fitting TRBD1. The V and J ends lost 3 bases and 4 bases, in that order; junction bases with no gene match: 2. Per the germline V gene, CDR1 is SGHNT and CDR2 is YYREEE (reference sequence). This CDR3 is built from 14 residues. CDR3: CASSYGQGNQPQHF. DNA of the CDR3: TGTGCCAGCAGCTACGGACAGGGGAATCAGCCCCAGCATTTT.

The V gene is TRBV30, the J gene TRBJ1-3; D possibly corresponds to TRBD1 (5 bases). CDR3 length: 13 amino acids. CDR1 is GTSNPN, CDR2 SVGIG, per germline (reference sequence). Trimming cost V 4 bases and J 3 bases, with 10 bases left between them. CDR3 bases: TGTGCCTGGATCTGCGGGGGTGGAAACACCATATATTTT. Amino acids: CAWICGGGNTIYF.

The chain is built from TRBV7-9 and TRBJ2-2; 7 bases map to TRBD1. The CDR3 has 15 amino acids. Germline V gene sequence: CDR1 SEHNR, CDR2 FQNEAQ (reference sequence). The J segment lost 1 base and the V segment lost 5 bases, leaving 4 bases of the junction unmatched. CDR3 residues: CASSPGQKNTGELFF. In DNA form, the CDR3 reads TGTGCCAGCAGCCCGGGACAGAAGAACACCGGGGAGCTGTTTTTT.

This clone was counted only a few times. The chain combines TRBV11-2 with TRBJ1-2; the match to TRBD1 covers 8 bases. Trimming cost V 2 bases and J 0 bases; bases outside gene matches: 11. The CDR3 sequence is 18 residues long. CDR1 SGHAT and CDR2 FQNNGV come from the germline V gene. The CDR3 DNA reads TGTGCCAGCAGCTTAAGGAGGGGACAGGTAACGGCTAACTATGGCTACACCTTC. It is translated as CASSLRRGQVTANYGYTF.

Comments on this clone: This may be a read error: a much more frequent sequence differs by one nucleotide. Other DNA sequences in this specimen translate into the identical CDR3. This rearrangement joins TRBV6-2 or TRBV6-3 to TRBJ1-2; D is ambiguous. V shed 5 bases and J shed 5 bases, with 18 bases lying between them. The CDR3 consists of 15 residues. Germline V gene lookup returns CDR1 MNHEY and CDR2 SVGEGT. CDR3 coding DNA: TGTGCCAGCAGTAGTGGGCCCTACCCCTCTTATGGCTACACCTTC. Its translation: CASSSGPYPSYGYTF.

The chain is built from TRBV7-2 and TRBJ1-5, with D possibly being TRBD1 (5 bases). Germline V gives CDR1 SGHTA, CDR2 FQGNSA. The CDR3 length is 15 residues. Trimming cost V 1 base and J 0 bases, with 7 bases left between them. The CDR3 coding sequence is TGTGCCAGCAGCTTAGTCGGGGGTAGCAATCAGCCCCAGCATTTT. The encoded protein is CASSLVGGSNQPQHF.

J is TRBJ2-3 and V is TRBV11-3, with D possibly being TRBD2 (6 bases). Per the germline V gene, CDR1 is SGHNT and CDR2 is YENEEA. The V end lost 5 bases, the J end lost 2 bases, and 17 bases lay between the germline ends. This CDR3 contains 16 residues. The CDR3 DNA is TGTGCCAGCAGCCTTCTCGGAGGGCAAGACACAGATACGCAGTATTTT. This codes for CASSLLGGQDTDTQYF.

The chain combines TRBV19 with TRBJ1-2; D call uncertain. There are 13 residues in the CDR3. Germline values: CDR1 LNHDA, CDR2 SQIVND (reference sequence). With 9 bases removed from V and 4 bases from J, the gap between germline ends came to 15 bases. CDR3 residues: CASAVREGYGYTF. The CDR3 nucleotides are TGTGCCAGCGCGGTAAGGGAGGGCTATGGCTACACCTTC.